The rows below give T cell receptor beta chains drawn from one sample of a study of vaccination effects on CD4 cells after COVID-19. Profiled with immunoSEQ multiplex PCR; TCRdb holds only in-frame clones, not every one. The table records around 33,000 clones, roughly 82% of them present only once. These receptors are not linked to any known antigen. The sample in question was CD4+ T cells from PBMCs cultured with HCoV-NL63 spike peptides, obtained after COVID-19 vaccination. The receptors were gathered from a human donor who received a COVID-19 vaccine. Some clones in this sample may be carry-over from other donors' samples. Each CDR3 is given without its conserved first and last residue.

j_call | v_call | cdr3_aa
TRBJ2-5 | TRBV29-1 | SVSPRRGQETQY
TRBJ1-5 | TRBV21-1 | ASSKALGGCNQPQH
TRBJ2-4 | TRBV5-1 | ASSSRDGNIQY
TRBJ2-1 | TRBV7-8 | ASSLAAGRF
TRBJ2-2 | TRBV19 | ASNLRGGTGELF
TRBJ2-6 | TRBV5-5 | ASRKGGLFPGANVLT
TRBJ1-6 | TRBV4-3 | ASSPREQGSSYNSPLH
TRBJ1-6 | TRBV19 | ATSRASQLLIRNSPLH
TRBJ1-1 | TRBV29-1 | SVDRTGGTEAF
TRBJ2-1 | TRBV5-1 | ASSLDSRIEQF
TRBJ1-1 | TRBV5-1 | ASSFGQDTEAF
TRBJ2-2 | TRBV12-5 | ASALDYSNTGELF
TRBJ1-2 | TRBV7-9 | ASRNTGSYGYT
TRBJ1-1 | TRBV28 | ASSPDRGRGTEAF
TRBJ1-3 | TRBV9 | ASSVDGYSGNTIY
TRBJ1-4 | TRBV20-1 | SASQGPNEKLF
TRBJ1-2 | TRBV2 | ASSVQPDYGYT
TRBJ2-5 | TRBV5-1 | ASSPRQWTSGKGETQY
TRBJ2-2 | TRBV2 | ASSPNDVNTGELF
TRBJ2-3 | TRBV24-1 | ATSDPLPADTQY
TRBJ1-1 | TRBV5-1 | ASSLSKSGAGTEAF
TRBJ2-3 | TRBV12-5 | ASGLVPRWASGGVTDTQY
TRBJ1-4 | TRBV6-2/TRBV6-3 | ASSYSPGPNEKLF
TRBJ2-4 | TRBV10-3 | AISESRSALAKNIQY
TRBJ1-2 | TRBV10-3 | AISDGVRYGYT
TRBJ2-2 | TRBV6-5 | ASSRAGRAGELF
TRBJ2-5 | TRBV6-5 | ACAGGRPQETQY
TRBJ1-1 | TRBV7-2 | ASSDRGVMNTEAF
TRBJ1-2 | TRBV7-2 | ASSPRPPGPSNYGYT